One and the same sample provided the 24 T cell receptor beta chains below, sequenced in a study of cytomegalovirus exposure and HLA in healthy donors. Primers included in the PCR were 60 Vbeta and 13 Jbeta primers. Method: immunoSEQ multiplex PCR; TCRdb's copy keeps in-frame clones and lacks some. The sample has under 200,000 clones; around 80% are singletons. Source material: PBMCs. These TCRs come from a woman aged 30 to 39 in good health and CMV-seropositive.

CDR3 in amino acids: CSVARTVLRTEAFF. CDR3 bases: TGCAGCGTTGCGCGGACAGTCTTGCGCACTGAAGCTTTCTTT. This chain uses TRBV29-1 with TRBJ1-1; maybe TRBD1 (6 bases). Trimming left V 4 bases short and J 4 bases short, with 16 bases between. The CDR3 consists of 14 residues. CDR1 and CDR2 from the germline V gene are SQVTM and ANQGSEA.

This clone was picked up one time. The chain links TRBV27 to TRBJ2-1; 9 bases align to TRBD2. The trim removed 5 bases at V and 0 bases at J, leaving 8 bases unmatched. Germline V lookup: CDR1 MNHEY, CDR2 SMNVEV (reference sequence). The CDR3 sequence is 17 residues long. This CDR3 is CASSPHSGLASYNEQFF. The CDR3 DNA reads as TGTGCCAGCAGTCCACATTCGGGACTAGCCTCCTACAATGAGCAGTTCTTC.

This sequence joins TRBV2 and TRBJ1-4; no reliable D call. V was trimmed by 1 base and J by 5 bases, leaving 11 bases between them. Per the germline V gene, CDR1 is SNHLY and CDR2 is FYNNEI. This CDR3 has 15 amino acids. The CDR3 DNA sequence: TGTGCCAGCAGTGAAGGCGGCGGCGGGAATGAAAAACTGTTTTTT. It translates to CASSEGGGGNEKLFF.

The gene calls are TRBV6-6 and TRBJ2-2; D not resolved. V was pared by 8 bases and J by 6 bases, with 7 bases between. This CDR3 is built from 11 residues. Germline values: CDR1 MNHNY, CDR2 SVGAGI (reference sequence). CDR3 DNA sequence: TGTGCCAGCCTGATAGCCGGGGAGCTGTTTTTT. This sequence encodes CASLIAGELFF.

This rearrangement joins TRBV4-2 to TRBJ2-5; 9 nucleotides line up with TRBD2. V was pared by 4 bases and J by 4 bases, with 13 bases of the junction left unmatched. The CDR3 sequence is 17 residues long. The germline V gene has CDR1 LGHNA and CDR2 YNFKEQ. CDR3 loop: CASSPPRSSGAGETQYF. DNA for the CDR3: TGTGCCAGCAGCCCGCCTCGCTCTAGCGGGGCCGGAGAGACCCAGTACTTC.

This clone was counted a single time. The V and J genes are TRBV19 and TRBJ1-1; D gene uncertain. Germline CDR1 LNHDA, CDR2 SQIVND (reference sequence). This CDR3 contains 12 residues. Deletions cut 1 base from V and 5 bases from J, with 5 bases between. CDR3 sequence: CASSIAVTEAFF. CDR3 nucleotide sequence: TGTGCCAGTAGTATAGCCGTGACTGAAGCTTTCTTT.

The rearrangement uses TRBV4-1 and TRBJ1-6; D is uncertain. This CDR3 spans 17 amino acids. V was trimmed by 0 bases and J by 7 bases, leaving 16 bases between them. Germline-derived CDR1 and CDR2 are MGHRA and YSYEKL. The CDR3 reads CASSQDPFLGENSPLHF. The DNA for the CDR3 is TGCGCCAGCAGCCAAGATCCGTTCCTCGGAGAGAATTCACCCCTCCACTTT.

CDR3 sequence: CASSLAGVPLRYEQYF. The CDR3 DNA is TGTGCCAGCAGCCTAGCGGGGGTACCTCTCCGGTACGAGCAGTACTTC. This rearrangement joins TRBV5-6 to TRBJ2-7; 10 nucleotides align to TRBD2. Germline V gives CDR1 SGHDT, CDR2 YYEEEE. This CDR3 has 16 amino acids. The ends lost 4 bases at V and 4 bases at J; junction bases unmatched: 11.

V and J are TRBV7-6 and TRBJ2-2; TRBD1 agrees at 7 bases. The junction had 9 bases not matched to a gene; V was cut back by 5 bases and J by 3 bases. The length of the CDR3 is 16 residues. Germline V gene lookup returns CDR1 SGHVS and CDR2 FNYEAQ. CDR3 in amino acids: CASSPDRVSHTGELFF. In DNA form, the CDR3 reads TGTGCCAGCAGCCCAGACAGGGTTTCGCACACCGGGGAGCTGTTTTTT. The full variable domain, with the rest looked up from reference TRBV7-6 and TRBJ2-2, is GAGVSQSPRYKVTKRGQDVALRCDPISGHVSLYWYRQALGQGPEFLTYFNYEAQQDKSGLPNDRFSAERPEGSISTLTIQRTEQRDSAMYRCASSPDRVSHTGELFFGEGSRLTVL.

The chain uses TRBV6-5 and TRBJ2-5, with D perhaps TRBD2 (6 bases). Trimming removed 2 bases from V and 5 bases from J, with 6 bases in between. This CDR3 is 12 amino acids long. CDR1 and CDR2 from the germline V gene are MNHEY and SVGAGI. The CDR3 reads CASSYGGETQYF. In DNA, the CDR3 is TGTGCCAGCAGTTACGGGGGGGAGACCCAGTACTTC.

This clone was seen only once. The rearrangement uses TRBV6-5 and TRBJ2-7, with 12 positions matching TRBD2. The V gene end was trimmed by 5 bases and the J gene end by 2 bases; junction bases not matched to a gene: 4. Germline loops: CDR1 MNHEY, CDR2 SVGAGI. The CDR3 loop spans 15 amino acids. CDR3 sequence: CASSLTSGSAYEQYF. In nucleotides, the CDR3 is TGTGCCAGCAGTCTGACTAGCGGGAGTGCCTACGAGCAGTACTTC.

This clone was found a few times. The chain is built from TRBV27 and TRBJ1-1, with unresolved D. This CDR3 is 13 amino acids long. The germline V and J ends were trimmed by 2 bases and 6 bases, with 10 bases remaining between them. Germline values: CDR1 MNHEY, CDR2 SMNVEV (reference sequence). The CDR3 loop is CASSLKLNAEAFF. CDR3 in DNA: TGTGCCAGCAGTTTAAAGCTCAACGCTGAAGCTTTCTTT.

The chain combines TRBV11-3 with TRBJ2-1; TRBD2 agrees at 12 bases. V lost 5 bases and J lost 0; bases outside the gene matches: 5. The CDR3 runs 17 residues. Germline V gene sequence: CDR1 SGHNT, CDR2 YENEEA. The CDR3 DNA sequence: TGTGCCAGCAGCACAACGACTAGCGGGAGCTCCTACAATGAGCAGTTCTTC. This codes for CASSTTTSGSSYNEQFF.

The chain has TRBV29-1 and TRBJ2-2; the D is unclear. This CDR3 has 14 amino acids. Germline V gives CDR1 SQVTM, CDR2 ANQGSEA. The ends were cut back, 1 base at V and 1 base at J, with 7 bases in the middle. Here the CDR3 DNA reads TGCAGCGTTGAAGGACATCAGAACACCGGGGAGCTGTTTTTT. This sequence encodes CSVEGHQNTGELFF.

CDR3: CASSPQGQVNEKLFF. The CDR3 DNA sequence: TGTGCCAGCAGTCCACAGGGTCAAGTTAATGAAAAACTGTTTTTT. This sequence joins TRBV2 and TRBJ1-4; D is possibly TRBD1 (6 bases). The CDR3 is 15 residues long. Germline-derived CDR1 and CDR2 are SNHLY and FYNNEI. V was trimmed by 5 bases and J by 4 bases, leaving 14 bases between them. The variable domain in full, completed from reference TRBV2 and TRBJ1-4, reads EPEVTQTPSHQVTQMGQEVILRCVPISNHLYFYWYRQILGQKVEFLVSFYNNEISEKSEIFDDQFSVERPDGSNFTLKIRSTKLEDSAMYFCASSPQGQVNEKLFFGSGTQLSVL.

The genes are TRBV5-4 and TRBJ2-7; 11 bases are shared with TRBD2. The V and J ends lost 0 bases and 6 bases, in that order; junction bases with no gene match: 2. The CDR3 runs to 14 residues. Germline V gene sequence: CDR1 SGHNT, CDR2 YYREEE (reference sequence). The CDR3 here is CASSLVAGGREQYF. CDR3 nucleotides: TGTGCCAGCAGCTTGGTAGCGGGGGGGCGCGAGCAGTACTTC. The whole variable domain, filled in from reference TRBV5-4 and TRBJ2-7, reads ETGVTQSPTHLIKTRGQQVTLRCSSQSGHNTVSWYQQALGQGPQFIFQYYREEENGRGNFPPRFSGLQFPNYSSELNVNALELDDSALYLCASSLVAGGREQYFGPGTRLTVT.

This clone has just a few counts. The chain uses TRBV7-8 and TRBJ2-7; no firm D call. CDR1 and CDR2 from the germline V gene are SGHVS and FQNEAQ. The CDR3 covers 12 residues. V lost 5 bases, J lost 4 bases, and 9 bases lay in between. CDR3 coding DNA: TGTGCCAGCAGCCCGTCAGGTTACGAGCAGTACTTC. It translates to CASSPSGYEQYF. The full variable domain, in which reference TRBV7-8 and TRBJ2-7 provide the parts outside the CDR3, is GAGVSQSPRYKVAKRGQDVALRCDPISGHVSLFWYQQALGQGPEFLTYFQNEAQLDKSGLPSDRFFAERPEGSVSTLKIQRTQQEDSAVYLCASSPSGYEQYFGPGTRLTVT.

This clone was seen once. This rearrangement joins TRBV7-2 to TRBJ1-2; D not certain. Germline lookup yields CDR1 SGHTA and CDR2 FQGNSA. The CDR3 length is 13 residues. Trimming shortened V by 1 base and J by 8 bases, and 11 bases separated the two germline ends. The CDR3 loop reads CASSLVPGEGYTF. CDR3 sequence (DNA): TGTGCCAGCAGCTTAGTGCCCGGGGAGGGCTACACCTTC.

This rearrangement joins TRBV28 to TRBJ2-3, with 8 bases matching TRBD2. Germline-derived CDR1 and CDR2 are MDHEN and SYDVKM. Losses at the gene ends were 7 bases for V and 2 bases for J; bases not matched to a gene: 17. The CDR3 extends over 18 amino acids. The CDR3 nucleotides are TGTGCCAGCACCCTCCCTAGGGCGGCTAGCGGGTTCACAGATACGCAGTATTTT. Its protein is CASTLPRAASGFTDTQYF.

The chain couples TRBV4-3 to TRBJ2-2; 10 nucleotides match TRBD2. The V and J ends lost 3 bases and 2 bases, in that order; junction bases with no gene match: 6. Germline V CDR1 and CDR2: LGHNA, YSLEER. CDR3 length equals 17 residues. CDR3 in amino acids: CASSHLLAGANTGELFF. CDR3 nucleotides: TGCGCCAGCAGCCACCTGCTAGCGGGGGCCAACACCGGGGAGCTGTTTTTT.

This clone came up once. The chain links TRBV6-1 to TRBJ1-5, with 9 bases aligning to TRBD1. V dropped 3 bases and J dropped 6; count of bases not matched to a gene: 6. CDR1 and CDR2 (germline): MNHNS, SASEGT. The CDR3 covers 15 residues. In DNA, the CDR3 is TGTGCCAGCAGTGATGAGGGACAGGGAGGTCAGCCCCAGCATTTT. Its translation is CASSDEGQGGQPQHF.

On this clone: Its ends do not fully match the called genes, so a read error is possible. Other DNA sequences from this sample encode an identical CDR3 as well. The CDR3 is CASSPKGGGGPDADTQYF. CDR3 nucleotide sequence: TGCGCCAGCTCCCCGAAGGGTGGCGGGGGGCCGGACGCGGATACGCAATATTTT. This chain joins TRBV5-1 and TRBJ2-3; 8 nucleotides line up with TRBD2. Germline CDR1 reads SGHRS; CDR2 reads YFSETQ. The length of the CDR3 is 18 residues.

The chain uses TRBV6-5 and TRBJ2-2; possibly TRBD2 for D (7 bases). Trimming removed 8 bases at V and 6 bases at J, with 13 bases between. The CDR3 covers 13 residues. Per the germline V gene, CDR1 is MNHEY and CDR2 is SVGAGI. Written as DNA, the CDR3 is TGTGCCAGCGGACGGGGGGCCGCCGGGGAGCTGTTTTTT. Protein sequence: CASGRGAAGELFF.

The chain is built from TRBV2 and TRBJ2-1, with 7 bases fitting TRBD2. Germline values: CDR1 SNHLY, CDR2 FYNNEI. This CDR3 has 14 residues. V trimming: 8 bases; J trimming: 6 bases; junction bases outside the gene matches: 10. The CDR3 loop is CASSASTSSNEQFF. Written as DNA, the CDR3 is TGTGCCAGCTCTGCTTCGACTAGCAGCAATGAGCAGTTCTTC.